The 13 T cell receptor beta chains below all came from one sample that was sequenced in a study of patients and donors after allogeneic stem cell transplantation. In TCRdb, the RT-PCR reads were re-called with MiXCR into one record per CDR3 protein. The data show fewer than 200,000 distinct CDR3 sequences, with approximately 31% seen just once and roughly 3.2% held by the top ten. The sample consisted of blood, either unsorted or a sorted T cell fraction (not recorded which). All receptors come from a human donor who was either an allogeneic HSCT recipient or a stem cell or donor lymphocyte infusion donor (not recorded which). It is not recorded whose cells these are; they may come from a transplant donor.

This clonotype was seen a handful of times. The J gene is TRBJ2-7, the V gene TRBV19; 7 nucleotides align to TRBD2. Germline CDR1 is LNHDA and CDR2 is SQIVND (reference sequence). After removal of 1 base from V and 2 bases from J, the junction contained 2 bases not matched to a gene. The CDR3 extends over 14 amino acids. The CDR3 protein is CASSIAGGTYEQYF. The CDR3 DNA is TGTGCCAGTAGTATAGCGGGAGGCACCTACGAGCAGTACTTC.

This chain joins TRBV27 and TRBJ2-2; D gene ambiguous. The germline CDR1 and CDR2 sequences are MNHEY and SMNVEV (reference sequence). Trimming took 6 bases from V and 5 from J, leaving 13 bases between them. CDR3 length equals 14 residues. CDR3 amino acids: CASSLLPSTGELFF. The DNA of the CDR3 is TGTGCCAGCAGCCTTCTACCTTCGACCGGGGAGCTGTTTTTT.

The gene calls are TRBV29-1 and TRBJ2-2; D unclear. Trimming pared 4 bases from V and 6 bases from J, leaving 9 bases between. The CDR3 consists of 12 residues. Germline values: CDR1 SQVTM, CDR2 ANQGSEA. CDR3 in amino acids: CSVVVSAGELFF. The CDR3 DNA is TGCAGCGTTGTGGTCTCCGCCGGGGAGCTGTTTTTT.

The rearrangement links TRBV27 to TRBJ2-4; TRBD1 agrees at 7 bases. Per the germline V gene, CDR1 is MNHEY and CDR2 is SMNVEV (reference sequence). This CDR3 comprises 13 residues. The V segment lost 6 bases and the J segment 9 bases; nucleotides outside the gene matches: 8. The CDR3, as DNA: TGTGCCAGCAGGACACAGGGGAGTGGCATTCAGTACTTC. Encoded protein: CASRTQGSGIQYF.

This clonotype was observed a few times. This chain uses TRBV11-3 with TRBJ1-3; D is uncertain. This CDR3 is built from 13 residues. Trimming left V 8 bases short and J 0 bases short, with 8 bases between. Germline CDR1 is SGHNT and CDR2 is YENEEA. The chain's CDR3 is CASSFSSGNTIYF. The DNA for the CDR3 is TGTGCCAGCTCGTTCAGCTCTGGAAACACCATATATTTT. Full variable domain (outside the CDR3, taken from reference TRBV11-3 and TRBJ1-3): EAGVVQSPRYKIIEKKQPVAFWCNPISGHNTLYWYLQNLGQGPELLIRYENEEAVDDSQLPKDRFSAERLKGVDSTLKIQPAELGDSAVYLCASSFSSGNTIYFGEGSWLTVV.

This clonotype was picked up a small number of times. The chain uses TRBV4-3 and TRBJ2-7; tentatively, D is TRBD1 or TRBD2 (5 bases each). The V gene's germline CDR1 is LGHNA and CDR2 YSLEER. CDR3 size: 15 residues. The V gene lost 0 bases and the J gene lost 0 bases, with 9 bases spanning the gap. The CDR3 nucleotides read TGCGCCAGCAGCCAAGAGGGGGAAACCTCCTACGAGCAGTACTTC. It encodes CASSQEGETSYEQYF.

This clonotype has a handful of counts. The chain uses TRBV12-3 or TRBV12-4 and TRBJ1-1; D is ambiguous. The length of the CDR3 is 14 residues. The germline V and J ends were trimmed by 8 bases and 0 bases, with 13 bases remaining between them. The CDR3 DNA is TGTGCCAGCGGAGTAGGACGTATGAACACTGAAGCTTTCTTT. Its translation is CASGVGRMNTEAFF.

This clonotype was seen just once. V and J are TRBV7-9 and TRBJ2-1; D gene unclear. This CDR3 region has 12 residues. Germline-derived CDR1 and CDR2 are SEHNR and FQNEAQ (reference sequence). Trimming pared 5 bases from V and 15 bases from J, leaving 17 bases between. Written as DNA, the CDR3 is TGTGCCAGCAGCCCTTTGACACCACACTTGTTCTTC. Translated, it gives CASSPLTPHLFF.

This chain's CDR3 is CASSSHTSELTQYF. As DNA, the CDR3 is TGTGCCAGCAGTTCCCACACTAGCGAGTTGACCCAGTACTTC. V is TRBV6-5 and J is TRBJ2-5, with TRBD2 identical over 7 bases. V gave up 4 bases and J gave up 7 bases; unmatched junction bases: 9. Germline CDR1 and CDR2: MNHEY and SVGAGI. This CDR3 spans 14 amino acids.

The sample holds many counts of this clonotype. The chain couples TRBV7-2 to TRBJ1-2; D not resolved. Germline V gene sequence: CDR1 SGHTA, CDR2 FQGNSA. V was shortened by 5 bases and J by 4 bases, with 20 bases between the two germline ends. The CDR3 is 16 residues long. The CDR3, as DNA: TGTGCCAGCAGCCCCCATTTCGGGGTGAATGGCTATGGCTACACCTTC. This translates into CASSPHFGVNGYGYTF. Full variable domain (remainder filled in from reference TRBV7-2 and TRBJ1-2): GAGVSQSPSNKVTEKGKDVELRCDPISGHTALYWYRQSLGQGLEFLIYFQGNSAPDKSGLPSDRFSAERTGGSVSTLTIQRTQQEDSAVYLCASSPHFGVNGYGYTFGSGTRLTVV.

There are a few counts of this clonotype. The chain employs TRBV4-1 and TRBJ1-2; D is perhaps TRBD1 (5 bases). Per germline, CDR1 MGHRA and CDR2 YSYEKL. This CDR3 has 15 residues. V gave up 0 bases and J gave up 3 bases, with 11 bases separating them. CDR3 nucleotides: TGCGCCAGCAGCCAAGAGGGGGACCGTCACTATGGCTACACCTTC. It is translated as CASSQEGDRHYGYTF.

V usage is TRBV4-3 and J usage is TRBJ2-3; TRBD2 matches 8 bases. The ends lost 4 bases at V and 5 bases at J; junction bases unmatched: 8. Looked up from germline, CDR1 is LGHNA and CDR2 is YSLEER. The CDR3 is 15 residues long. For the CDR3, the DNA is TGCGCCAGCAGCCGCCTCCCGACTAGCGTAGATACGCAGTATTTT. Its protein product is CASSRLPTSVDTQYF.

This sequence joins TRBV7-8 and TRBJ2-4; D tentatively reads TRBD1 or TRBD2 (5 bases each). CDR3 size: 16 residues. Looked up from germline, CDR1 is SGHVS and CDR2 is FQNEAQ. Trimming took 5 bases from V and 1 from J, leaving 15 bases between them. The CDR3 loop is CASSALRDAAKNIQYF. In DNA, the CDR3 is TGTGCCAGCAGCGCCCTCAGGGACGCGGCCAAAAACATTCAGTACTTC.